These T cell receptor beta chains were read from a single sample in a study of immune heterogeneity within non-small cell lung tumors. TCRdb analysed the multiplex PCR reads with MiXCR anew, one entry per CDR3 protein. The top ten clones hold more than 3% of a sample with around 9,700 distinct CDR3 sequences, approximately 21% of them seen once. Sequences were obtained from lung tumor tissue. The receptor source for this set is a man in his sixties with non-small cell lung cancer. CDR3s include the opening cysteine and the closing phenylalanine or tryptophan. D genes are given only for firm matches. The size of a clone is reported for some rows only, either as once, few or many, or as a class for expanded clones.

medium-sized	TRBD2	TRBV10-3	TRBJ2-7	CAISESGLAGDYEQYF	TGTGCCATCAGTGAGTCGGGACTAGCGGGGGACTACGAGCAGTACTTC
-	-	TRBV5-1	TRBJ2-5	CASSPDRWQETQYF	TGCGCCAGCAGTCCCGACAGGTGGCAAGAGACCCAGTACTTC
-	TRBD2	TRBV6-1	TRBJ2-3	CASSDGTSGGDTQYF	TGTGCCAGCAGTGACGGGACTAGCGGGGGAGATACGCAGTATTTT
-	-	TRBV19	TRBJ2-1	CASSIRGSYNEQFF	TGTGCCAGTAGTATAAGGGGGTCCTACAATGAGCAGTTCTTC
-	TRBD1	TRBV11-3	TRBJ1-1	CASSLGQGAEAFF	TGTGCCAGCAGCTTGGGACAGGGGGCTGAAGCTTTCTTT
many	-	TRBV19	TRBJ1-5	CASSIDQWSTGNQPQHF	TGTGCCAGTAGTATAGATCAATGGAGTACAGGCAATCAGCCCCAGCATTTT
-	-	TRBV24-1	TRBJ2-3	CATSDFQGTDTQYF	TGTGCCACCAGTGATTTCCAGGGCACAGATACGCAGTATTTT
-	-	TRBV7-8	TRBJ1-5	CASSLARVDQPQHF	TGTGCCAGCAGCTTAGCCAGGGTCGATCAGCCCCAGCATTTT
medium-sized	TRBD2	TRBV7-8	TRBJ2-7	CASSLARLAGTYEQYF	TGTGCCAGCAGCTTAGCCCGACTAGCGGGGACCTACGAGCAGTACTTC
medium-sized	TRBD2	TRBV28	TRBJ2-7	CASSSLGTSGTYEQYF	TGTGCCAGCAGTTCCCTCGGGACTAGCGGAACCTACGAGCAGTACTTC
medium-sized	-	TRBV9	TRBJ1-6	CASSVSGLPNSPLHF	TGTGCCAGCAGCGTCTCCGGACTGCCTAATTCGCCCCTCCACTTT
medium-sized	-	TRBV30	TRBJ1-5	CAWSGRIGSNQPQHF	TGTGCCTGGAGCGGCCGAATTGGTAGCAATCAGCCCCAGCATTTT
few	-	TRBV20-1	TRBJ1-5	CSARAGITGNQPQHF	TGCAGTGCTAGAGCCGGGATAACGGGCAATCAGCCCCAGCATTTT
-	TRBD1	TRBV5-1	TRBJ1-1	CASSLDRTGYTEAFF	TGCGCCAGCAGCTTGGATAGGACAGGATACACTGAAGCTTTCTTT
-	TRBD2	TRBV20-1	TRBJ2-3	CSAMASGVHSTDTQYF	TGCAGTGCTATGGCTAGCGGGGTTCATAGCACAGATACGCAGTATTTT